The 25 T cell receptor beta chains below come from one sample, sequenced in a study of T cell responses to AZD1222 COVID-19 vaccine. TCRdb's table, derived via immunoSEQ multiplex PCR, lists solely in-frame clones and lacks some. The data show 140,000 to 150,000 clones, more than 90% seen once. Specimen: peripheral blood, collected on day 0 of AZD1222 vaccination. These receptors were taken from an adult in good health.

Here the CDR3 reads CASSKPPILTGELFF. CDR3 coding DNA: TGTGCCAGTAGTAAACCCCCCATCCTCACCGGGGAGCTGTTTTTT. The rearrangement links TRBV19 to TRBJ2-2; D gene ambiguous. The ends were cut back, 4 bases at V and 4 bases at J, with 13 bases in the middle. Germline loops: CDR1 LNHDA, CDR2 SQIVND (reference sequence). The CDR3 has 15 amino acids.

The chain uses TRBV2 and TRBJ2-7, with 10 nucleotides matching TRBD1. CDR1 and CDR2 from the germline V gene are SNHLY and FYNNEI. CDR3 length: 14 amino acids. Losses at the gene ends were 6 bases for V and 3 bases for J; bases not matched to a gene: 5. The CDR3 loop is CASRPGTGDYEQYF. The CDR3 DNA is TGTGCCAGCAGGCCCGGGACAGGGGACTACGAGCAGTACTTC. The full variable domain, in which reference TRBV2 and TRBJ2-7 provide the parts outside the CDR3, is EPEVTQTPSHQVTQMGQEVILRCVPISNHLYFYWYRQILGQKVEFLVSFYNNEISEKSEIFDDQFSVERPDGSNFTLKIRSTKLEDSAMYFCASRPGTGDYEQYFGPGTRLTVT.

The CDR3 coding sequence is TGTGCCAGCAGCCCGAGCGAAGGCACAGATACGCAGTATTTT. This sequence encodes CASSPSEGTDTQYF. The chain has TRBV3-1 (or the pseudogene TRBV3-2) and TRBJ2-3; no firm D call. V lost 4 bases, J lost 1 base, and 9 bases lay in between. Germline assignment: CDR1 LGHDT and CDR2 YNNKEL (reference sequence). The CDR3 covers 14 residues.

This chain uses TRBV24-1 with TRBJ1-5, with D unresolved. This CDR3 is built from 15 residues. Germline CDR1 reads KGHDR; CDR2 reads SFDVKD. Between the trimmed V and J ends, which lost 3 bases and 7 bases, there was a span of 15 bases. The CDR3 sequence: CATSDPSSGEQPQHF. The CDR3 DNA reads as TGTGCCACCAGTGATCCTAGCTCCGGGGAACAGCCCCAGCATTTT.

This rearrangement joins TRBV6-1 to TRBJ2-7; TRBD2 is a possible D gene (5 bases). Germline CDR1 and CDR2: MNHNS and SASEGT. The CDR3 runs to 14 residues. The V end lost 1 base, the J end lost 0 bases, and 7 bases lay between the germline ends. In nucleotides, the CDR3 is TGTGCCAGCAGTGAAGTGGGAGACTCCTACGAGCAGTACTTC. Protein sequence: CASSEVGDSYEQYF.

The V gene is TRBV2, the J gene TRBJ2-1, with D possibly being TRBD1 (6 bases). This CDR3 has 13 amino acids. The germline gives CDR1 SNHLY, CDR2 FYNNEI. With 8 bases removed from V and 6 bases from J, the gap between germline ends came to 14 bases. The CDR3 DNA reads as TGTGCCAGCGGCAAAACAGGGACCAATGAGCAGTTCTTC. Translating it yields CASGKTGTNEQFF.

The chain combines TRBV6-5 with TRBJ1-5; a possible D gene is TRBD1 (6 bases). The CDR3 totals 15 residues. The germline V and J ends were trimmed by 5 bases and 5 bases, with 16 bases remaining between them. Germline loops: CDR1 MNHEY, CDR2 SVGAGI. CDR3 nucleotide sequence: TGTGCCAGCAGTCCCGAGGGGGAGTATGATCAGCCCCAGCATTTT. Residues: CASSPEGEYDQPQHF.

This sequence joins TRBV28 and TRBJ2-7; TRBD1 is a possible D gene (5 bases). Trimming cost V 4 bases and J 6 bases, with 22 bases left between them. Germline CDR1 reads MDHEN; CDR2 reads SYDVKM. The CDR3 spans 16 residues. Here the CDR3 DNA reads TGTGCCAGCAGTTCCCCGGGTGGCCGCGATCAGGGCGAGCAGTACTTC. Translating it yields CASSSPGGRDQGEQYF.

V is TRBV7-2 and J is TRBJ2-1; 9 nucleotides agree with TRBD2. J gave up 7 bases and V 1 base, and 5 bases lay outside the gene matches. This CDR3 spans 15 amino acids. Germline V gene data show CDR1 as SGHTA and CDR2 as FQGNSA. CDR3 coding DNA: TGTGCCAGCAGCTTAGAAATAGCGGGAGAAAATGAGCAGTTCTTC. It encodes CASSLEIAGENEQFF.

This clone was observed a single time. The CDR3 sequence: CASSPGQGIGYGYTF. The CDR3 DNA reads as TGTGCCAGCAGCCCCGGACAGGGGATAGGCTATGGCTACACCTTC. V usage is TRBV5-6 and J usage is TRBJ1-2; 9 nucleotides align to TRBD1. The germline gives CDR1 SGHDT, CDR2 YYEEEE. The CDR3 totals 15 residues. The J segment lost 4 bases and the V segment lost 4 bases, leaving 8 bases of the junction unmatched.

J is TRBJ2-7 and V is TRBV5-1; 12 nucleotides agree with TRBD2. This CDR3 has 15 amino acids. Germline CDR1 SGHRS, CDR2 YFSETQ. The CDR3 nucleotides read TGCGTCTCGAGTGCGGGACTAGCGGGTGGCTTAGAGCAGTACTTC. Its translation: CVSSAGLAGGLEQYF. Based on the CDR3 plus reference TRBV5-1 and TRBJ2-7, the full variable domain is KAGVTQTPRYLIKTRGQQVTLSCSPISGHRSVSWYQQTPGQGLQFLFEYFSETQRNKGNFPGRFSGRQFSNSRSEMNVSTLELGDSALYLCVSSAGLAGGLEQYFGPGTRLTVT.

CDR3 amino acids: CASSDDRNTEAFF. As DNA, the CDR3 is TGTGCCAGCAGTGACGACAGGAACACTGAAGCTTTCTTT. This rearrangement joins TRBV2 to TRBJ1-1; tentative D call: TRBD1 (5 bases). Trimming removed 3 bases at V and 1 base at J, with 6 bases between. The CDR3 is 13 amino acids. Germline assignment: CDR1 SNHLY and CDR2 FYNNEI.

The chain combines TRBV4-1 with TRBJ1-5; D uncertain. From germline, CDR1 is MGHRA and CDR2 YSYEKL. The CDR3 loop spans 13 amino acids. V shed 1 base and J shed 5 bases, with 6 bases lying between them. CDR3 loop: CASSQGIDQPQHF. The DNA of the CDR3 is TGCGCCAGCAGCCAAGGCATAGATCAGCCCCAGCATTTT.

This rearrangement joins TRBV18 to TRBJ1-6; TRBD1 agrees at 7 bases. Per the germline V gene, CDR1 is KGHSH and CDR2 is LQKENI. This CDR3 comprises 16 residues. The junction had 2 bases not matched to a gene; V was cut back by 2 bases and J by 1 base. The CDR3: CASSPNRGSYNSPLHF. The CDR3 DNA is TGTGCCAGCTCACCAAACAGGGGATCCTATAATTCACCCCTCCACTTT.

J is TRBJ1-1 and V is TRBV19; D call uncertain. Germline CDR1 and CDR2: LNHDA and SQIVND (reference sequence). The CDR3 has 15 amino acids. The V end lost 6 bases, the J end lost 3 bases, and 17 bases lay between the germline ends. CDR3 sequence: CASRVVGIGDTEAFF. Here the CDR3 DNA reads TGTGCCAGTAGGGTGGTTGGGATCGGGGACACTGAAGCTTTCTTT. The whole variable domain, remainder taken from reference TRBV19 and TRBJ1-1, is DGGITQSPKYLFRKEGQNVTLSCEQNLNHDAMYWYRQDPGQGLRLIYYSQIVNDFQKGDIAEGYSVSREKKESFPLTVTSAQKNPTAFYLCASRVVGIGDTEAFFGQGTRLTVV.

This chain's CDR3 is CASSPRQGTNYGYTF. CDR3 coding DNA: TGTGCCAGCAGCCCCCGACAGGGTACCAACTATGGCTACACCTTC. The chain has TRBV7-9 and TRBJ1-2; 7 bases match TRBD1. CDR3 length: 15 residues. V trimming: 5 bases; J trimming: 2 bases; junction bases outside the gene matches: 8. Per the germline V gene, CDR1 is SEHNR and CDR2 is FQNEAQ (reference sequence).

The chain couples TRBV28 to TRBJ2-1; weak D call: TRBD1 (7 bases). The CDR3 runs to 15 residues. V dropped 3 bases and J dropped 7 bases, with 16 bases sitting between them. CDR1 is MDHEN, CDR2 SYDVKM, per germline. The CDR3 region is CASSLEGAMGNEQFF. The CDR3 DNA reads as TGTGCCAGCAGTTTGGAGGGGGCGATGGGGAATGAGCAGTTCTTC. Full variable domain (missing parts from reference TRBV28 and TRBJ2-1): DVKVTQSSRYLVKRTGEKVFLECVQDMDHENMFWYRQDPGLGLRLIYFSYDVKMKEKGDIPEGYSVSREKKERFSLILESASTNQTSMYLCASSLEGAMGNEQFFGPGTRLTVL.

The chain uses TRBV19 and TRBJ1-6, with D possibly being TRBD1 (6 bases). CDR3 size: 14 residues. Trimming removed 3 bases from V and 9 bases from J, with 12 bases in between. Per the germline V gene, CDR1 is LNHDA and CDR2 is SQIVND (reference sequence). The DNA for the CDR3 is TGTGCCAGTAGTATTTGGAGGGGGGGTTCACCCCTCCACTTT. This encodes CASSIWRGGSPLHF. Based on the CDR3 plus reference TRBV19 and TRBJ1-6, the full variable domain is DGGITQSPKYLFRKEGQNVTLSCEQNLNHDAMYWYRQDPGQGLRLIYYSQIVNDFQKGDIAEGYSVSREKKESFPLTVTSAQKNPTAFYLCASSIWRGGSPLHFGNGTRLTVT.

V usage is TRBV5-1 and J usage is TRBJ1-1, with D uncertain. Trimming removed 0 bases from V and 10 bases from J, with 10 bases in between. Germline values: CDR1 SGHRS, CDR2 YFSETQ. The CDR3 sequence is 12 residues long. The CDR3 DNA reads TGCGCCAGCAGCTTGGACTTTAGGTCAGCTTTCTTT. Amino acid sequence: CASSLDFRSAFF.

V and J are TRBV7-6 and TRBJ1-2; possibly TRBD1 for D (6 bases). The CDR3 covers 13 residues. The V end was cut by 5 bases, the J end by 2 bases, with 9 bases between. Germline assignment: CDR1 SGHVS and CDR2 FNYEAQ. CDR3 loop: CASSKDSNYGYTF. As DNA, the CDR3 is TGTGCCAGCAGCAAGGACAGCAACTATGGCTACACCTTC.

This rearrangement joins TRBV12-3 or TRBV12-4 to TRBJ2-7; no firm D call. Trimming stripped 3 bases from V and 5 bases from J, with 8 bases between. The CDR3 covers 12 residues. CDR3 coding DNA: TGTGCCAGCAGTTTTGGATTCAACGAGCAGTACTTC. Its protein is CASSFGFNEQYF.

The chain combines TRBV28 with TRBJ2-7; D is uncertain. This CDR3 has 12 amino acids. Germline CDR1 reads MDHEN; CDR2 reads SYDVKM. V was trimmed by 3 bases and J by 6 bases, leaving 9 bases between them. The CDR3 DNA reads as TGTGCCAGCAGTTTTCAGCCAGGCGAGCAGTACTTC. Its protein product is CASSFQPGEQYF.

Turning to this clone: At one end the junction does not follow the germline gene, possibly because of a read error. This CDR3 reads CASSSWTSGNSF. The CDR3 bases are TGTGCCAGCAGTTCCTGGACTAGCGGGAATAGCTTC. The chain carries TRBV28 and TRBJ2-7; 12 bases line up with TRBD2. Germline lookup yields CDR1 MDHEN and CDR2 SYDVKM. This CDR3 has 12 amino acids.

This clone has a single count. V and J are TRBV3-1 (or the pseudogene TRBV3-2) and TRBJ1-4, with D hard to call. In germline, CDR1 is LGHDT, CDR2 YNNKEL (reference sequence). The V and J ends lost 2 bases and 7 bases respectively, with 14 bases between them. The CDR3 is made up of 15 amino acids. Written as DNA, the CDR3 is TGTGCCAGCAGCCAAATGGCCGCGGGAGGTGAAAAACTGTTTTTT. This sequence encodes CASSQMAAGGEKLFF.

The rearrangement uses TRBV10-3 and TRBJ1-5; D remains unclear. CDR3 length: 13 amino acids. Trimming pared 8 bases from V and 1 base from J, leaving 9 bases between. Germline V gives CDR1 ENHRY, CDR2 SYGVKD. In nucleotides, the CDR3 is TGTGCCATCGGGTGGACCAGCAATCAGCCCCAGCATTTT. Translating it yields CAIGWTSNQPQHF.